A selection of T cell receptor beta chains follows, all from one sample in a study of PD-1 blockade in classical Hodgkin lymphoma. Repertoires were generated with immunoSEQ multiplex PCR, while TCRdb's copy carries only in-frame clones and drops some. The sample records roughly 97,000 clones, around 80% being singletons. Sequencing used peripheral blood mononuclear cells (PBMCs), obtained at baseline. All receptors derive from a human donor with classical Hodgkin lymphoma. The CDR3 runs from the conserved cysteine through the conserved F or W. D genes are given only for firm matches. Clone size is given for some rows only: seen once, a few or many times, or a class if the clone is expanded.

>NA|NA|TRBJ1-6|TRBV6-5
TGTGCCAGCAGTTATTCAGGATCACCCCTCCACTTT
CASSYSGSPLHF
>NA|NA|TRBJ1-4|TRBV5-4
TGTGCCAGCAGCCCTAGCAGGGGTTTAGGTGAAAAACTGTTTTTT
CASSPSRGLGEKLFF
>NA|TRBD1|TRBJ1-5|TRBV6-6
TGTGCCAGCAGTACACCCGGACAGGGGGATCAGCCCCAGCATTTT
CASSTPGQGDQPQHF
>NA|TRBD1|TRBJ2-3|TRBV5-1
TGCGCCAGCAGGGGCCCGGGCAGGGGGAGCACAGATACGCAGTATTTT
CASRGPGRGSTDTQYF
>NA|TRBD1|TRBJ2-7|TRBV5-6
TGTGCCAGCAGCCGGACAGGGGTCTACGAGCAGTACTTC
CASSRTGVYEQYF
>NA|NA|TRBJ1-2|TRBV28
TGTGCCAGCAGGACCCAGAGTAACTATGGCTACACCTTC
CASRTQSNYGYTF
>NA|TRBD2|TRBJ2-1|TRBV9
TGTGCCAGCAGCCCCAGTACGGGGTCCGGGGGGTATGAGCAGTTCTTC
CASSPSTGSGGYEQFF
>NA|NA|TRBJ2-2|TRBV5-1
TGCGCCAGCAGCTTGGCCTCGGGACTGGGCACCGGGGAGCTGTTTTTT
CASSLASGLGTGELFF
>NA|NA|TRBJ2-3|TRBV7-6
TGTGCCAGCAGCTCCAGTTGGAGCGCTAGCACAGATACGCAGTATTTT
CASSSSWSASTDTQYF
>NA|NA|TRBJ2-7|TRBV6-1
TGTGCCAGCAGTCGGACGAGCTCCTACGAGCAGTACTTC
CASSRTSSYEQYF
>few|NA|TRBJ2-2|TRBV6-5
TGTGCCATCAGTGTCCAGGGAATCGGGCTGTTTTTT
CAISVQGIGLFF
>NA|NA|TRBJ1-1|TRBV6-4
TGTGCCAGCAGTGACTCGCCGGCCCTGAAGGGGGGGAAAGCTTTCTTT
CASSDSPALKGGKAFF
>NA|TRBD2|TRBJ2-1|TRBV9
TGTGCCAGCAGCGTAGGGGCTAGCGGGAGGGTTTACAATGAGCAGTTCTTC
CASSVGASGRVYNEQFF
>few|NA|TRBJ1-1|TRBV6-5
TGTGCCAGCAGTCGCCCGGGGATGAACACTGAAGCTTTCTTT
CASSRPGMNTEAFF
>NA|TRBD2|TRBJ2-1|TRBV25-1
TGTGCCAGCAGTGACCAGCCGGGACTAGCGTTCGGTGAGCAGTTCTTC
CASSDQPGLAFGEQFF
>NA|NA|TRBJ1-2|TRBV18
TGTGCCAGCTCACCCTCCCGGGGCGGTTTCTTGGGCTACACCTTC
CASSPSRGGFLGYTF
>few|NA|TRBJ2-1|TRBV27
TGTGCCAGCAGAGGGGTAGCAGGGCCGCTCAATGAGCAGTTCTTC
CASRGVAGPLNEQFF
>NA|NA|TRBJ2-5|TRBV9
TGTGCCAGCAGCCCTCGGGAGGGGGCCTGGTCGACCCAGTACTTC
CASSPREGAWSTQYF
>NA|TRBD2|TRBJ2-1|TRBV7-8
TGTGCCAGCAGCCGACAAGCGGGAGGGGGCTCCTACAATGAGCAGTTCTTC
CASSRQAGGGSYNEQFF
>NA|NA|TRBJ1-1|TRBV7-3
TGTGCCAGCAGCTTAATCCCGGGCCCCCCTGCTTTCTTT
CASSLIPGPPAFF
>few|NA|TRBJ1-1|TRBV6-6
TGTGCCAGCAGTTACTCGCCGAGGGACACTGAAGCTTTCTTT
CASSYSPRDTEAFF
>NA|TRBD2|TRBJ2-1|TRBV10-3
TGTGCCATCAGCCTGTTTGGGAGCGGGGAGCAGGAGCAGTTCTTC
CAISLFGSGEQEQFF
>NA|NA|TRBJ1-1|TRBV11-2
TGTGCCAGCAGCCGGATAACGTTGAACACTGAAGCTTTCTTT
CASSRITLNTEAFF
>NA|NA|TRBJ2-7|TRBV7-6
TGTGCCAGCAGCCCCATGGGGGGTGGCGAGCAGTACTTC
CASSPMGGGEQYF
>NA|TRBD1|TRBJ1-1|TRBV11-2
TGTGCCAGCAGCTTAACGACAGGGGGAAAGTCTGAAGCTTTCTTT
CASSLTTGGKSEAFF
>NA|TRBD1|TRBJ1-3|TRBV2
TGTGCCAGCAGTATAACAGGGGGCTCTGGAAACACCATATATTTT
CASSITGGSGNTIYF
>NA|NA|TRBJ2-1|TRBV11-1
TGTGCCAGCAGCTTGTGGCGGGGTTCCTCCTACAATGAGCAGTTCTTC
CASSLWRGSSYNEQFF
>NA|TRBD2|TRBJ2-2|TRBV7-9
TGTGCCAGCAGCACCGGGACTAACTATAACACCGGGGAGCTGTTTTTT
CASSTGTNYNTGELFF
>NA|TRBD1|TRBJ2-3|TRBV27
TGTGCCAGCAGTCCCAGGGACAGGGGGCGGACAGATACGCAGTATTTT
CASSPRDRGRTDTQYF
>NA|NA|TRBJ2-5|TRBV25-1
TGTGCCAGCATAGGTAGCACGGAGACCCAGTACTTC
CASIGSTETQYF
>NA|TRBD1|TRBJ1-2|TRBV18
TGTGCCAGCTCACCACCGGACAGGTACTCGTCCTATGGCTACACCTTC
CASSPPDRYSSYGYTF
>NA|TRBD2|TRBJ2-5|TRBV7-2
TGTGCCAGCAGCCTCAGTGCGACTAGCGGCCAAGAGACCCAGTACTTC
CASSLSATSGQETQYF
>NA|NA|TRBJ2-1|TRBV19
TGTGCCAGTAGTGTGAGGGGGGATGAGCAGTTCTTC
CASSVRGDEQFF
>NA|NA|TRBJ1-2|TRBV9
TGTGCCAGCAGCCCCTTCGACAGCCCCTCCTATGGCTACACCTTC
CASSPFDSPSYGYTF
>NA|TRBD2|TRBJ2-2|TRBV25-1
TGTGCCAGCAGGTCCCCCGGGGGGGGCCAGGGGAACACCGGGGAGCTGTTTTTT
CASRSPGGGQGNTGELFF
>NA|NA|TRBJ1-4|TRBV6-6
TGTGCCAGCAGTTACGGGCAACTTAATGAAAAACTGTTTTTT
CASSYGQLNEKLFF
>NA|NA|TRBJ2-2|TRBV5-1
TGCGCCAGCAGCTCCGGACTGTCAAACCCCGGGGAGCTGTTTTTT
CASSSGLSNPGELFF
>NA|NA|TRBJ2-1|TRBV6-6
TGTGCCAGCAGTCCGGGGGACAATGAGCAGTTCTTC
CASSPGDNEQFF
>NA|NA|TRBJ2-7|TRBV2
TGTGCCAGCAGTCACCGCGGCCCCGGTTCTATCTCCTACGAGCAGTACTTC
CASSHRGPGSISYEQYF